This TCR beta chain appears in the sequencing data of a study of T cells in Graves' hyperthyroidism and ophthalmopathy (dated by TCRdb to about 2019). A note on the overall study: Peripheral blood was collected at initial diagnosis, before any treatment. To identify distinguishing TCR V-J signatures, a discovery cohort of 90 to 100 patients was used, comprising 43 with Graves' ophthalmopathy and around 57 with stable Graves' hyperthyroidism. Prospective prediction of ophthalmopathy was tested in an independent validation cohort consisting of some 18 hyperthyroidism patients and some 16 patients who later progressed to ophthalmopathy. The roughly 90 discovery patients were divided at random into training and test sets in a 7:3 ratio. The study also compared thyroid tissue and blood T-cell repertoires from a handful of Graves' hyperthyroidism patients. Once sampling was done, hyperthyroidism patients were given methimazole at a starting dose of 30 mg daily, whereas ophthalmopathy patients were given high-dose intravenous methylprednisolone. The paper reports TCR Vbeta CDR3 sequencing of some 140 peripheral blood samples: over 40 ophthalmopathy, approximately 74 hyperthyroidism and around 17 progressor patients. The research as a whole found: A model built on a 13 V-J signature distinguished ophthalmopathy from stable hyperthyroidism, reaching over 85% sensitivity and about 81% specificity in cross-validation and 80%/75% in testing. During validation, the model predicted progression to ophthalmopathy a median of roughly 7.1 months ahead of onset, with almost 71% sensitivity and under 85% specificity. Most expanded thyroid clonotypes (frequency above 0.001) were also found in blood, which suggests that blood repertoires may mirror thyroid immune responses. Sample size was not statistically predetermined, and investigators were not blinded to group allocation.

Comments on this clonotype: Its antigen remains unidentified. Nothing much larger sits one base from this clone, and base qualities are not available.

Amplification of TCR beta CDR3 regions was carried out from RNA transcripts. A first-round RT-PCR of the TCR CDR3 used the HTBI primer set with the Qiagen OneStep RT-PCR kit. Libraries were constructed in a second round of multiplex PCR, after which size selection and purification were carried out. Sequencing of the libraries was done on an Illumina HiSeq2000 using paired-end 100 bp reads. Per the authors' processing: SOAPnuke was used to process the raw data, throwing out any read that contained adapters or uncalled bases, had a mean Phred below 15, or lacked an exact constant-primer or identifier match. High-quality paired reads were merged with COPE v1.2.5, and unique nucleotide sequences were defined as clonotypes. MiTCR v1.1 was used to align clonotypes to the IMGT TRBV, TRBD and TRBJ reference segments. Analysis was restricted to V-J combinations with a frequency above 0.0001, which covered roughly 99% of repertoires. A TCS score was defined as the ratio of F50 (clonal expansion) to E x V (chaos), with BLOSUM62-based TCRdist applied between CDR3 peptides within each V-J. Welch's t-statistics and random forest reduced roughly 540 V-J features to 10 to 15, which were used in a naive Bayes classifier (R e1071). TCRdb itself trimmed the public reads at Q25 with fastp, ran MiXCR and retained productive beta chains. Each entry is one CDR3 protein sequence, shown with its most common DNA and genes. The authors' filters were not applied to this entry. The sample contains about 690,000 distinct CDR3 sequences, roughly 17% of them found a single time. The ten largest clones add up to 15% to 17% of the sample.

Graves' hyperthyroidism was defined as stable when no progression to ophthalmopathy occurred over 18 months of follow-up. Hyperthyroidism patients were newly diagnosed, had a disease duration of under 2 months, and were aged 18 to 65 years. Exclusion was applied to patients with uncontrolled infections, other autoimmune diseases, pregnancy or lactation. Diagnoses were based on clinical symptoms, serum thyroxine and TRAb, thyroid ultrasound and orbital computed tomography. PBMCs were separated from roughly 9.3 ml of fresh peripheral blood using Ficoll-Paque density gradient centrifugation. Total RNA was extracted using Trizol reagent, and RNA quality was assessed on an Agilent 2100 Bioanalyzer. Sequenced: blood. The TCR sequence derives from a man aged 50 or older with Graves' hyperthyroidism.

Here is the DNA: TGTGCCAGTACACAGGGGGACGGCACTGAAGCTTTCTTT. It specifies CASTQGDGTEAFF. The chain uses TRBV28 and TRBJ1-1, and TRBD1 aligns with 8 junction nucleotides. From the cysteine up to the phenylalanine, the CDR3 has a length of 13 residues. Left in the record is the CDR3 DNA by itself, 39 bases read in frame from the first base. Ends trimmed: V by 9 bases, J by 4 bases; bases unmatched to a gene: 7. The germline V gene provides CDR1 MDHEN and CDR2 SYDVKM.